Each of the 11 T cell receptor beta chains below was sequenced from the same sample in a study of cytomegalovirus exposure and HLA in healthy donors. Vbeta (60) and Jbeta (13) primers were used in the PCR. The assay was immunoSEQ multiplex PCR, and TCRdb's table has in-frame clones only and misses some. The sample lists some 180,000 clones; approximately 82% were seen once. Sequences were obtained from PBMCs. The receptors were gathered from a girl aged 2-10 years in good health and CMV-seropositive.

This chain joins TRBV12-1 and TRBJ2-1; the table assigns TRBD2, which was not confirmed against the DNA. TRBV12-1 is a recognized pseudogene. CDR3 size: 14 residues. CDR3 in amino acids: CASSFVGGYNEQFF. The CDR3 bases are TGTGCCAGCAGCTTTGTCGGCGGCTACAATGAGCAGTTCTTC.

The V and J genes are TRBV6-6 and TRBJ2-7; possibly TRBD2 for D (5 bases). This CDR3 has 16 residues. CDR1 and CDR2 from the germline V gene are MNHNY and SVGAGI (reference sequence). The V gene lost 0 bases and the J gene lost 2 bases, with 14 bases spanning the gap. The CDR3 loop is CASSYSTRDPTYEQYF. CDR3 DNA sequence: TGTGCCAGCAGTTACTCGACGAGGGATCCTACCTACGAGCAGTACTTC.

V gene TRBV7-3 combines with J gene TRBJ2-3, with 8 bases matching TRBD2. V was clipped by 2 bases and J by 5 bases; unmatched bases: 12. This CDR3 spans 17 amino acids. Germline V lookup: CDR1 SGHTA, CDR2 FQGTGA. The CDR3 DNA reads TGTGCCAGCAGCTTAGGTACCCGTGCGGGAGGTATAGATACGCAGTATTTT. Its translation is CASSLGTRAGGIDTQYF. The entire variable domain, with the rest obtained from reference TRBV7-3 and TRBJ2-3, is as follows: GAGVSQTPSNKVTEKGKYVELRCDPISGHTALYWYRQSLGQGPEFLIYFQGTGAADDSGLPNDRFFAVRPEGSVSTLKIQRTERGDSAVYLCASSLGTRAGGIDTQYFGPGTRLTVL.

The genes are TRBV6-5 and TRBJ1-2; TRBD1 matches 7 bases. Germline values: CDR1 MNHEY, CDR2 SVGAGI. The CDR3 spans 16 residues. The V gene end was trimmed by 1 base and the J gene end by 5 bases; junction bases not matched to a gene: 10. The CDR3 DNA reads TGTGCCAGCAGTTACTTTCGTGCCAGGGGGATGTATGGCTACACCTTC. Protein sequence: CASSYFRARGMYGYTF.

J is TRBJ2-7 and V is TRBV28; TRBD1 agrees at 10 bases. The CDR3 consists of 14 residues. Germline CDR1 reads MDHEN; CDR2 reads SYDVKM. V shed 4 bases, J shed 6 bases, and the junction held 6 bases outside the gene matches. The CDR3 region is CASSYSRTGGEQYF. The CDR3 DNA sequence: TGTGCCAGCAGTTATTCGAGGACAGGGGGCGAGCAGTACTTC.

The J gene is TRBJ2-3, the V gene TRBV6-1, with D perhaps TRBD2 (7 bases). Germline CDR1 and CDR2: MNHNS and SASEGT. V lost 2 bases to trimming and J lost 3 bases, with 18 bases between them. This CDR3 is 17 amino acids long. CDR3 bases: TGTGCCAGCAGTGAACGTGGGGGGGCTTTTCGAACAGATACGCAGTATTTT. Translating it yields CASSERGGAFRTDTQYF.

The chain uses TRBV5-4 and TRBJ1-2; D gene unclear. The CDR3 contains 15 residues. V lost 4 bases to trimming and J lost 5 bases, with 18 bases between them. In germline, CDR1 is SGHNT, CDR2 YYREEE (reference sequence). CDR3 residues: CASSTPGGLKYGYTF. In DNA form, the CDR3 reads TGTGCCAGCAGCACACCAGGTGGACTTAAATATGGCTACACCTTC. Variable domain in full (rest from reference TRBV5-4 and TRBJ1-2): ETGVTQSPTHLIKTRGQQVTLRCSSQSGHNTVSWYQQALGQGPQFIFQYYREEENGRGNFPPRFSGLQFPNYSSELNVNALELDDSALYLCASSTPGGLKYGYTFGSGTRLTVV.

The V and J genes are TRBV29-1 and TRBJ2-1; D is unclear. In germline, CDR1 is SQVTM, CDR2 ANQGSEA. CDR3 size: 15 residues. The ends were cut back, 3 bases at V and 1 base at J, with 13 bases in the middle. DNA for the CDR3: TGCAGCGTTGAGGCAGGCCTAAGTTCCTACAATGAGCAGTTCTTC. Amino acid sequence: CSVEAGLSSYNEQFF.

The chain uses TRBV19 and TRBJ1-2; a weak D match, TRBD1 (5 bases). The CDR3 totals 14 residues. Trimming stripped 0 bases from V and 6 bases from J, with 11 bases between. CDR1 and CDR2 (germline): LNHDA, SQIVND (reference sequence). CDR3 in DNA: TGTGCCAGTAGTATAGAAAAGGGGAGGAATGGCTACACCTTC. Protein product: CASSIEKGRNGYTF.

This chain uses TRBV9 with TRBJ1-2, with TRBD1 identical over 11 bases. Germline V gives CDR1 SGDLS, CDR2 YYNGEE. The CDR3 contains 14 residues. J was trimmed by 8 bases and V by 2 bases; bases with no gene match: 5. The CDR3 loop reads CASSVGQGELGYTF. CDR3 nucleotide sequence: TGTGCCAGCAGCGTGGGACAGGGGGAACTAGGCTACACCTTC.

V and J are TRBV9 and TRBJ2-2; 7 positions match TRBD1. V gave up 5 bases and J gave up 2 bases; unmatched junction bases: 9. The CDR3 has 16 residues. Looked up from germline, CDR1 is SGDLS and CDR2 is YYNGEE. This CDR3 reads CASSPPGQSNTGELFF. The CDR3 nucleotides read TGTGCCAGCAGTCCACCGGGACAGTCTAACACCGGGGAGCTGTTTTTT.